These 13 T cell receptor beta chains came from one sample sequenced in a study of cytomegalovirus exposure and HLA in healthy donors. The primer mix had 60 Vbeta and 13 Jbeta primers. Clones were sequenced by immunoSEQ multiplex PCR, and TCRdb holds only the in-frame ones, with some missing. This table has around 65,000 clones, roughly 80% appearing once. Sequenced input: PBMCs. The origin of the receptors is a girl under 18 in good health and CMV-seropositive.

V gene TRBV5-4 combines with J gene TRBJ2-1; tentative D call: TRBD2 (6 bases). The CDR3 contains 16 residues. Trimming stripped 1 base from V and 3 bases from J, with 14 bases between. Germline V lookup: CDR1 SGHNT, CDR2 YYREEE (reference sequence). The CDR3 DNA sequence: TGTGCCAGCAGCTTGCCCGCACTAGCAAGCTACAATGAGCAGTTCTTC. This sequence encodes CASSLPALASYNEQFF.

This sequence joins TRBV6-4 and TRBJ1-4, with D perhaps TRBD1 (6 bases). V was pared by 5 bases and J by 0 bases, with 13 bases between. Germline V lookup: CDR1 MRHNA, CDR2 SNTAGT. The CDR3 is 16 amino acids. CDR3 residues: CASSPTGPSTNEKLFF. In DNA, the CDR3 is TGTGCCAGCAGTCCGACAGGACCTTCAACTAATGAAAAACTGTTTTTT.

The rearrangement joins TRBV9 to TRBJ2-2; tentative D call: TRBD2 (5 bases). CDR1 and CDR2 (germline): SGDLS, YYNGEE. The CDR3 covers 13 residues. The CDR3 sequence is CAGSQRPGGELFF. CDR3 nucleotide sequence: TGTGCTGGCTCCCAGCGGCCGGGCGGGGAGCTGTTTTTT.

The chain employs TRBV19 and TRBJ2-4, with 7 bases identical to TRBD1. CDR1 LNHDA and CDR2 SQIVND come from the germline V gene (reference sequence). J gave up 8 bases and V 3 bases, and 7 bases lay outside the gene matches. The CDR3 loop spans 14 amino acids. The CDR3 DNA is TGTGCCAGTAGTATTGGGCAGGGGGTAGACATTCAGTACTTC. It specifies CASSIGQGVDIQYF.

The chain has TRBV5-6 and TRBJ1-6, with 8 nucleotides matching TRBD1. The V gene's germline CDR1 is SGHDT and CDR2 YYEEEE. The length of the CDR3 is 17 residues. The V and J ends lost 0 bases and 6 bases, in that order; junction bases with no gene match: 8. The chain's CDR3 is CASSLERWDRTNSPLHF. The CDR3 DNA follows: TGTGCCAGCAGCTTGGAGCGGTGGGACAGGACTAATTCACCCCTCCACTTT.

The genes are TRBV6-6 and TRBJ2-3, with a weak D call TRBD2 (6 bases). The CDR3 totals 14 residues. Germline-derived CDR1 and CDR2 are MNHNY and SVGAGI (reference sequence). V lost 4 bases, J lost 0 bases, and 8 bases lay in between. In DNA form, the CDR3 reads TGTGCCAGCAGTTCCGGGACTAGCACAGATACGCAGTATTTT. Translating gives CASSSGTSTDTQYF.

The chain couples TRBV28 to TRBJ1-2; possibly TRBD1 for D (6 bases). The V end lost 6 bases, the J end lost 8 bases, and 19 bases lay between the germline ends. Germline-derived CDR1 and CDR2 are MDHEN and SYDVKM. CDR3 length equals 14 residues. Written as DNA, the CDR3 is TGTGCCAGCAGGAATAACAGGGCAGTCGAGGGCTACACCTTC. It specifies CASRNNRAVEGYTF.

Concerning this clone: Other DNA sequences in this sample translate to the same CDR3. The chain joins TRBV30 to TRBJ2-1; unclear D gene. The CDR3 length is 12 residues. V was cut by 1 base and J by 6 bases, with 7 bases left in between. Germline V gives CDR1 GTSNPN, CDR2 SVGIG (reference sequence). CDR3 loop: CAWSASSNEQFF. The CDR3 DNA is TGTGCCTGGAGTGCCTCTAGCAATGAGCAGTTCTTC.

This chain joins TRBV27 and TRBJ2-1; the D gene is possibly TRBD2 (6 bases). Germline CDR1 is MNHEY and CDR2 is SMNVEV (reference sequence). Between the trimmed V and J ends, which lost 3 bases and 10 bases, there was a span of 19 bases. The CDR3 has 15 amino acids. CDR3 sequence reads: CASSLAGSGAGEQFF. The CDR3 DNA sequence: TGTGCCAGCAGTTTGGCTGGTAGCGGTGCGGGAGAGCAGTTCTTC.

The chain combines TRBV2 with TRBJ2-3, with TRBD2 matching over 7 bases. Germline-derived CDR1 and CDR2 are SNHLY and FYNNEI. With 4 bases clipped from V and 4 bases from J, the junction kept 8 bases outside the gene matches. This CDR3 comprises 15 residues. The chain's CDR3 is CASSVDGEGSDTQYF. CDR3 nucleotide sequence: TGTGCCAGCAGTGTGGACGGGGAGGGATCAGATACGCAGTATTTT.

The genes are TRBV28 and TRBJ2-3; D perhaps matches TRBD2 (5 bases). Trimming removed 2 bases from V and 4 bases from J, with 10 bases in between. This CDR3 is 14 amino acids long. Germline V CDR1 and CDR2: MDHEN, SYDVKM. Here the CDR3 DNA reads TGTGCCAGCAGTTTACTCGGGGTGGCAGATACGCAGTATTTT. As protein: CASSLLGVADTQYF.

Notes on this clone: Different DNA sequences within this sample yield the same CDR3. DNA for the CDR3: TGCGCCAGCAGCTTGGATAGGGGGACTGAAGCTTTCTTT. It is translated as CASSLDRGTEAFF. V and J are TRBV5-1 and TRBJ1-1; tentatively, D is TRBD1 (6 bases). Germline CDR1 is SGHRS and CDR2 is YFSETQ. CDR3 length: 13 amino acids. Trimming shortened V by 0 bases and J by 5 bases, and 8 bases separated the two germline ends.

The chain recombines TRBV14 with TRBJ2-7, with a weak D call TRBD2 (5 bases). The V gene lost 0 bases and the J gene lost 3 bases, with 9 bases spanning the gap. The CDR3 has 14 residues. CDR1 and CDR2 from the germline V gene are SGHDN and FVKESK. CDR3 in amino acids: CASSQEEAVYEQYF. The CDR3 DNA is TGTGCCAGCAGCCAAGAGGAAGCGGTCTACGAGCAGTACTTC. The full variable domain, its missing parts supplied by reference TRBV14 and TRBJ2-7, is EAGVTQFPSHSVIEKGQTVTLRCDPISGHDNLYWYRRVMGKEIKFLLHFVKESKQDESGMPNNRFLAERTGGTYSTLKVQPAELEDSGVYFCASSQEEAVYEQYFGPGTRLTVT.